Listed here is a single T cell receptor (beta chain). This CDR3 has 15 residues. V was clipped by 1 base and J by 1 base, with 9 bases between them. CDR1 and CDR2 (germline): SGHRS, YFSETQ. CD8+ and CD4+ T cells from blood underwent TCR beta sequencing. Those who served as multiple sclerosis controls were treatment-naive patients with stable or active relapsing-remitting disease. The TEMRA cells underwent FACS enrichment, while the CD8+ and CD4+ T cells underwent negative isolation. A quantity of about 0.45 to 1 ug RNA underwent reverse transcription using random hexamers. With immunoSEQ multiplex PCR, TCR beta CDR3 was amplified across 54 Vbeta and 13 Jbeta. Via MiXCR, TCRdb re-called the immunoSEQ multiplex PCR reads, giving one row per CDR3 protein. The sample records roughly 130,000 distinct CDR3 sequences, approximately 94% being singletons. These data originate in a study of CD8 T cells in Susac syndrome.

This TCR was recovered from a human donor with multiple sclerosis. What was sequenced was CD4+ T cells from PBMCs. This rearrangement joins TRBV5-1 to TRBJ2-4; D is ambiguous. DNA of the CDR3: TGCGCCAGCAGCTTGAATCGTGAGGCCAAAAACATTCAGTACTTC. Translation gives CASSLNREAKNIQYF.